A single sample is the source of the 23 T cell receptor beta chains below, sequenced in a study of CD8+ T cells in alopecia areata (dated by TCRdb to 2016 to 2019). What this sample's treatment or condition label stands for: oral pan-JAK inhibitor, 5-10 mg twice daily. The library was generated by the immunoSEQ multiplex PCR assay. To provide template for TCR sequencing, every sample had RNA extracted and reverse transcribed into cDNA. This is the immuneACCESS table as TCRdb keeps it, with only in-frame sequences that have V and J called. A part of the clones is gone; compared with another copy, unresolved V genes explain less than half, and the rest is unexplained. For this sample the table gives roughly 64,000 clones, of which around 45% were detected only once. Jointly, the top ten make up over 20% of the sample. The material sequenced was CD8+ T cells sorted from blood, taken around week 36, from a patient treated with tofacitinib. The receptors were gathered from a human donor with alopecia areata.

V gene TRBV7-2 combines with J gene TRBJ1-4; D gene ambiguous. Germline assignment: CDR1 SGHTA and CDR2 FQGNSA. This CDR3 comprises 15 residues. The V end lost 5 bases, the J end lost 0 bases, and 10 bases lay between the germline ends. CDR3 region: CASSLRDATNEKLFF. The CDR3 region has the DNA TGTGCCAGCAGCCTAAGGGATGCAACTAATGAAAAACTGTTTTTT.

This clone was counted only a few times. The gene calls are TRBV5-1 and TRBJ2-1, with D hard to call. There are 14 residues in the CDR3. Trimming shortened V by 4 bases and J by 10 bases, and 18 bases separated the two germline ends. The V gene's germline CDR1 is SGHRS and CDR2 YFSETQ. CDR3 residues: CASSPDHPLWEQFF. As DNA, the CDR3 is TGCGCCAGCAGCCCCGACCACCCACTCTGGGAGCAGTTCTTC.

The chain recombines TRBV1 with TRBJ2-5; the table's D call TRBD2 went unverified against the DNA. TRBV1 is tagged as a pseudogene. The CDR3 sequence is 14 residues long. In nucleotides, the CDR3 is TGCACCAGCAGCCGGACTGGACCCCCAGAGACCCAGTACTTC. It translates to CTSSRTGPPETQYF.

This clone was counted a single time. V gene TRBV9 combines with J gene TRBJ1-4; a possible D gene is TRBD1 (5 bases). The CDR3 length is 14 residues. V lost 4 bases and J lost 7, with 14 bases in between. Germline CDR1 SGDLS, CDR2 YYNGEE. DNA of the CDR3: TGTGCCAGCAGCCTTCGAGGGGTATCTGAAAAACTGTTTTTT. Translation: CASSLRGVSEKLFF.

This sequence joins TRBV30 and TRBJ1-4; weak D call: TRBD1 (5 bases). Germline loops: CDR1 GTSNPN, CDR2 SVGIG (reference sequence). The CDR3 loop spans 12 amino acids. V was shortened by 1 base and J by 8 bases, with 8 bases between the two germline ends. The CDR3 DNA follows: TGTGCCTGGAGTGATGAGGGGGAAAAACTGTTTTTT. Its protein product is CAWSDEGEKLFF.

The V call is TRBV27, the J call TRBJ2-5, with unresolved D. The V gene's germline CDR1 is MNHEY and CDR2 SMNVEV (reference sequence). V was cut by 3 bases and J by 2 bases, with 7 bases left in between. This CDR3 has 13 amino acids. The CDR3 DNA reads TGTGCCAGCAGTTTTACAGCTCAAGAGACCCAGTACTTC. Residues: CASSFTAQETQYF.

The V call is TRBV27, the J call TRBJ2-1; 11 nucleotides align to TRBD2. V lost 3 bases to trimming and J lost 6 bases; unmatched junction nucleotides: 7. The CDR3 runs 16 residues. Germline V gene data show CDR1 as MNHEY and CDR2 as SMNVEV (reference sequence). The CDR3 is CASSFIGSGRANEQFF. The CDR3 DNA sequence: TGTGCCAGCAGTTTTATCGGTAGCGGGAGGGCCAATGAGCAGTTCTTC.

The chain is built from TRBV27 and TRBJ2-7; D possibly corresponds to TRBD1 (5 bases). Germline-derived CDR1 and CDR2 are MNHEY and SMNVEV (reference sequence). The CDR3 totals 11 residues. Deletions cut 6 bases from V and 5 bases from J, with 8 bases between. The CDR3 is CASRGPHEQYF. The DNA for the CDR3 is TGTGCCAGCAGGGGGCCCCACGAGCAGTACTTC.

A few counts support this clone. The genes are TRBV4-1 and TRBJ2-7; 9 nucleotides line up with TRBD1. V shed 3 bases and J 4 bases; nucleotides not matched to a gene: 10. The CDR3 is made up of 16 amino acids. CDR1 is MGHRA, CDR2 YSYEKL, per germline. CDR3 region: CASSQWAGTGLYEQYF. CDR3 in DNA: TGCGCCAGCAGCCAGTGGGCCGGGACAGGGCTATACGAGCAGTACTTC.

The chain employs TRBV28 and TRBJ2-5; 7 bases align to TRBD2. V gave up 5 bases and J gave up 2 bases; unmatched junction bases: 11. The CDR3 consists of 16 residues. CDR1 MDHEN and CDR2 SYDVKM come from the germline V gene. This CDR3 reads CASSPRGGSGQETQYF. For the CDR3, the DNA is TGTGCCAGCAGTCCCCGGGGCGGGAGTGGTCAAGAGACCCAGTACTTC.

This chain connects TRBV9 to TRBJ1-4; the match to TRBD1 covers 8 bases. This CDR3 spans 15 amino acids. Trimming cost V 3 bases and J 8 bases; bases outside gene matches: 9. CDR1 is SGDLS and CDR2 is YYNGEE in the germline V gene. In DNA form, the CDR3 reads TGTGCCAGCAGCGCCTCGAGGACAGGGACAGAAAAACTGTTTTTT. It codes for CASSASRTGTEKLFF.

The chain recombines TRBV6-5 with TRBJ2-3, with D perhaps matching TRBD1 (6 bases). Germline CDR1 is MNHEY and CDR2 is SVGAGI. This CDR3 has 13 residues. Trimming stripped 8 bases from V and 5 bases from J, with 14 bases between. CDR3 region: CASVGQLRDTQYF. CDR3 DNA sequence: TGTGCCAGCGTCGGACAGCTGAGAGATACGCAGTATTTT.

This clone showed up just a few times. V usage is TRBV30 and J usage is TRBJ1-1; 8 bases are a match to TRBD1. Germline-derived CDR1 and CDR2 are GTSNPN and SVGIG (reference sequence). After removal of 8 bases from V and 2 bases from J, the junction contained 1 base not matched to a gene. The CDR3 sequence is 11 residues long. Here the CDR3 DNA reads TGTGCCGGACAGGGAAACACTGAAGCTTTCTTT. The encoded protein is CAGQGNTEAFF.

This sequence joins TRBV7-9 and TRBJ2-7, with 7 positions matching TRBD1. Looked up from germline, CDR1 is SEHNR and CDR2 is FQNEAQ (reference sequence). V was pared by 8 bases and J by 2 bases, with 6 bases of the junction left unmatched. This CDR3 is 13 amino acids long. The DNA of the CDR3 is TGTGCCAGCGGGGACAGCCAAGCCTACGAGCAGTACTTC. This gives the protein CASGDSQAYEQYF.

This rearrangement joins TRBV4-3 to TRBJ2-1, with a possible D match to TRBD1 (6 bases). This CDR3 has 15 amino acids. The V end lost 0 bases, the J end lost 9 bases, and 15 bases lay between the germline ends. The germline CDR1 and CDR2 sequences are LGHNA and YSLEER. This CDR3 is CASSQDRAGAGEQFF. CDR3 DNA sequence: TGCGCCAGCAGCCAAGATCGGGCAGGGGCTGGTGAGCAGTTCTTC.

This clone was seen a few times. V and J are TRBV5-6 and TRBJ2-5; 10 nucleotides agree with TRBD2. The CDR3 consists of 17 residues. V lost 0 bases and J lost 7; bases outside the gene matches: 12. Germline V lookup: CDR1 SGHDT, CDR2 YYEEEE. CDR3 in DNA: TGTGCCAGCAGCTTGGTGGTAGCGGGAGGATTCCAGGGGACCCAGTACTTC. It specifies CASSLVVAGGFQGTQYF.

This clone came up a few times. This chain joins TRBV30 and TRBJ2-7, with D perhaps TRBD2 (5 bases). The CDR3 is 13 residues long. CDR1 is GTSNPN, CDR2 SVGIG, per germline (reference sequence). The V and J ends lost 3 bases and 11 bases respectively, with 20 bases between them. The CDR3 spells CAWREGTHPEEYF. The CDR3, as DNA: TGTGCCTGGAGAGAGGGCACGCATCCAGAAGAGTACTTC.

In its sample, this clone was seen a few times. The chain couples TRBV29-1 to TRBJ2-3; D is perhaps TRBD1 or TRBD2 (5 bases each). CDR1 and CDR2 (germline): SQVTM, ANQGSEA. Trimming shortened V by 6 bases and J by 5 bases, and 18 bases separated the two germline ends. This CDR3 is built from 14 residues. The CDR3 DNA reads TGCAGCGTCGACGGGGTCAGGGAACGAGATACGCAGTATTTT. It encodes CSVDGVRERDTQYF.

The V call is TRBV27, the J call TRBJ1-3, with TRBD1 matching over 7 bases. CDR3 length equals 15 residues. CDR1 MNHEY and CDR2 SMNVEV come from the germline V gene (reference sequence). Trimming took 2 bases from V and 1 from J; bases not matched to a gene: 2. CDR3 nucleotides: TGTGCCAGCAGTTTAGCCAGGGGGTCTGGAAACACCATATATTTT. This codes for CASSLARGSGNTIYF.

This clone came up once. The chain is built from TRBV27 and TRBJ2-1; TRBD2 aligns across 9 bases. This CDR3 has 14 amino acids. CDR1 is MNHEY, CDR2 SMNVEV, per germline (reference sequence). The ends lost 6 bases at V and 4 bases at J; junction bases unmatched: 4. CDR3 protein: CASRPSGRYNEQFF. The DNA for the CDR3 is TGTGCCAGCAGACCGAGCGGGAGGTACAATGAGCAGTTCTTC.

V usage is TRBV30 and J usage is TRBJ2-7; D unclear. V was pared by 5 bases and J by 3 bases, with 8 bases between. The CDR3 sequence is 11 residues long. From germline, CDR1 is GTSNPN and CDR2 SVGIG (reference sequence). DNA of the CDR3: TGTGCCTGGCAAGGCGTCTACGAGCAGTACTTC. Its protein is CAWQGVYEQYF. The full variable domain, completed using reference TRBV30 and TRBJ2-7, is SQTIHQWPATLVQPVGSPLSLECTVEGTSNPNLYWYRQAAGRGLQLLFYSVGIGQISSEVPQNLSASRPQDRQFILSSKKLLLSDSGFYLCAWQGVYEQYFGPGTRLTVT.

This clone showed up just once. The genes are TRBV5-1 and TRBJ1-2; no reliable D call. The V gene lost 0 bases and the J gene lost 3 bases, with 6 bases spanning the gap. The CDR3 has 13 residues. From germline, CDR1 is SGHRS and CDR2 YFSETQ. The CDR3 nucleotides are TGCGCCAGCAGCTTGGTGCCGGACTATGGCTACACCTTC. The encoded protein is CASSLVPDYGYTF.

This clone came up a few times. In the same sample, other DNA sequences code for this CDR3. V usage is TRBV7-8 and J usage is TRBJ2-7; 8 bases match TRBD2. Per germline, CDR1 SGHVS and CDR2 FQNEAQ. Trimming removed 1 base from V and 2 bases from J; junction bases left unmatched: 1. This CDR3 contains 14 residues. This chain's CDR3 is CASSLGAGAYEQYF. CDR3 bases: TGTGCCAGCAGCTTAGGAGCGGGAGCCTACGAGCAGTACTTC.